Following are 6 T cell receptor beta chains from one sample sequenced in a study of identical twins. TCRdb redid the calling of the 5' RACE reads with MiXCR, one entry per CDR3 protein. The sample consists of about 890,000 distinct CDR3 sequences, 12% of them appearing once. The sample also formed part of further work on yellow fever vaccine responses in identical twins.

Specimen: PBMCs. The source of these receptors is a woman under 30 in good health.

The rearrangement links TRBV5-1 to TRBJ1-2, with a tentative D call TRBD1 (6 bases). This CDR3 spans 16 amino acids. The germline V and J ends were trimmed by 5 bases and 2 bases, with 19 bases remaining between them. Germline V gene data show CDR1 as SGHRS and CDR2 as YFSETQ. CDR3 loop: CASRPGAVLSNYGYTF. CDR3 nucleotides: TGCGCCAGCAGACCAGGGGCGGTCTTGTCAAACTATGGCTACACCTTC.

This clonotype was observed a few times. The J gene is TRBJ2-5, the V gene TRBV7-9; 8 nucleotides align to TRBD2. Per the germline V gene, CDR1 is SEHNR and CDR2 is FQNEAQ (reference sequence). The CDR3 spans 17 residues. Trimming removed 5 bases from V and 3 bases from J; junction bases left unmatched: 14. CDR3 loop: CASSARRSGLAKETQYF. The CDR3 nucleotides read TGTGCCAGCAGCGCGCGGCGGTCAGGACTAGCTAAAGAGACCCAGTACTTC.

In its sample, this clonotype was seen a few times. This chain links TRBV28 with TRBJ1-1; D unresolved. Trimming removed 2 bases at V and 5 bases at J, with 12 bases between. CDR1 and CDR2 (germline): MDHEN, SYDVKM. CDR3 length: 14 residues. This CDR3 is CASSLSQAFTEAFF. CDR3 nucleotides: TGTGCCAGCAGTTTAAGCCAGGCCTTTACTGAAGCTTTCTTT.

The chain is built from TRBV21-1 and TRBJ2-4; TRBD1 is the table's D call, not checked against the DNA. TRBV21-1 is tagged as a pseudogene. This CDR3 has 13 amino acids. In DNA, the CDR3 is TGTGCCAGCACCTCGGGGGGAAGAAACATTCAGTACTTC. Translated, it gives CASTSGGRNIQYF.

The chain uses TRBV29-1 and TRBJ2-7, with TRBD1 identical over 9 bases. Germline V CDR1 and CDR2: SQVTM, ANQGSEA. V was pared by 6 bases and J by 0 bases, with 6 bases of the junction left unmatched. The CDR3 consists of 14 residues. The CDR3 sequence: CSVWDREDSYEQYF. DNA for the CDR3: TGCAGCGTCTGGGACAGGGAAGACTCCTACGAGCAGTACTTC.

This clonotype was detected ten times or more. The rearrangement links TRBV29-1 to TRBJ1-1; possibly TRBD1 for D (5 bases). Germline assignment: CDR1 SQVTM and CDR2 ANQGSEA. V was trimmed by 6 bases and J by 1 base, leaving 12 bases between them. CDR3 length: 13 amino acids. Here the CDR3 DNA reads TGCAGCGTGAGCCCCGGGGGGAACACTGAAGCTTTCTTT. This sequence encodes CSVSPGGNTEAFF.